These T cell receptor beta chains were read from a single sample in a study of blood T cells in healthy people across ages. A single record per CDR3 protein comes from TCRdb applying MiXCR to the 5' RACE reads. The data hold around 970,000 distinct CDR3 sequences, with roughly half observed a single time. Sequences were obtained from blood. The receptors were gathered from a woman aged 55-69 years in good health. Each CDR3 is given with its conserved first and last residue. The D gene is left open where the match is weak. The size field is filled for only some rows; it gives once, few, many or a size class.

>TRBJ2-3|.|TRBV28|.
TGTGCCAGCAGTTCGTCAGCAGATACGCAGTATTTT
CASSSSADTQYF
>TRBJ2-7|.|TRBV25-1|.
TGTGCCAGCAGTGATTCTGGGGAGTTCTCCTACAATGAGCAGTACTTC
CASSDSGEFSYNEQYF
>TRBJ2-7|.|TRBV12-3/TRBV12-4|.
TGTGCCAGCAGCCCAAATCCTACCAACTACGAGCAGTACTTC
CASSPNPTNYEQYF
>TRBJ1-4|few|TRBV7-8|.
TGTGCCAGCAGCCAACAGACTTGGGAGGAAAAACTGTTTTTT
CASSQQTWEEKLFF
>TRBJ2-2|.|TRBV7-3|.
TGTGCCAGCAGCTTATCAGGGCCCGGGGAGCTGTTTTTT
CASSLSGPGELFF
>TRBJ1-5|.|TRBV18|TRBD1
TGTGCCAGCTCGCAACAGGGGAGCAATCAGCCCCAGCATTTT
CASSQQGSNQPQHF
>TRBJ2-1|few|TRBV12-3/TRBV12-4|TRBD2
TGTGCCAGCAGGGGGACTAGCGGGAGTAATGAGCAGTTCTTC
CASRGTSGSNEQFF
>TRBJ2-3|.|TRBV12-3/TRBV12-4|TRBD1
TGTGCCAGCAGCTCAACCCCGGGACAGGGGGCGGGTACGCAGTATTTT
CASSSTPGQGAGTQYF
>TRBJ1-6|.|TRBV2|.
TGTGCCAGCACCAGAGGTCCACCCCTCCACTTT
CASTRGPPLHF
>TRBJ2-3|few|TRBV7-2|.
TGTGCCAGCAGCCAGTCCGCAGATACGCAGTATTTT
CASSQSADTQYF
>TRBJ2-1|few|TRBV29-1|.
TGCAGCGTTGATGTCACCCGAGGGTACAATGAGCAGTTCTTC
CSVDVTRGYNEQFF
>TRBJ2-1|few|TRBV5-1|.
TGCGCCAGCAGCCCCGAGCGGCTAGTCGGGAATGAGCAGTTCTTC
CASSPERLVGNEQFF
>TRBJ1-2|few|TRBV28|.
TGTGCCAGTATCCCCGGGGTCAGACTTAGCTATGGCTACACCTTC
CASIPGVRLSYGYTF
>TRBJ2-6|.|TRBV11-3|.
TGTGCCAGCAGCTCACCACCGGCCAACGTCCTGACTTTC
CASSSPPANVLTF
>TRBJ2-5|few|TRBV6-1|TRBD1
TGTGCCAGCAGTTTGACCGGGACAGCGGAGACCCAGTACTTC
CASSLTGTAETQYF